This TCR beta chain stems from a study of cytomegalovirus exposure and HLA in healthy donors. Study results and caveats: Later examination showed HLA-associated TCR beta chains had greater clonal expansion than equally common others. Cytomegalovirus association was listed for roughly 160 TCR beta chains. One variant, a missense change in DCLRE1C, was linked in a later analysis to TCR beta V- and J-gene trimming.

Notes on this clone: The antigen is not known.

Trimming took 5 bases from V and 1 from J, leaving 9 bases between them. CDR3 length equals 13 residues. Per germline, CDR1 LNHNV and CDR2 YYDKDF (reference sequence). It was with 60 Vbeta and 13 Jbeta primers that the PCR ran. Produced via immunoSEQ multiplex PCR; TCRdb's table is partial and in-frame only. The sample has roughly 180,000 clones; more than 65% are singletons. While unrecorded immune exposures were likely, the donors were nominally healthy when sampled. Sequencing was performed on PBMCs. The source of this sequence is a girl aged 2-10 years in good health and CMV-seropositive. The chain uses TRBV15 and TRBJ2-7; maybe TRBD1 (6 bases). In nucleotides, the CDR3 is TGTGCCACCAGCTTCGACAGGTCCTACGAGCAGTACTTC. It is translated as CATSFDRSYEQYF.